This T cell receptor (beta chain) was recorded in a study of blood T cells in healthy people across ages. Primers used in a second PCR of roughly 6 to 11 cycles were a sample-barcoded 5' primer and a J-beta primer mix. Through a template-switch adaptor with 12 random nucleotides, each cDNA molecule received a tag. TCRdb redid the calling of the 5' RACE reads with MiXCR, one entry per CDR3 protein. The table shows about 800,000 distinct CDR3 sequences, with 58% occurring only once. Total RNA, at least 6 micrograms per sample, was extracted from PBMCs. The CDR3 consists of 12 residues. V lost 5 bases and J 1 base, leaving 9 bases between the germline ends. Per the germline V gene, CDR1 is GTSNPN and CDR2 is SVGIG (reference sequence).

The V gene is TRBV30, the J gene TRBJ2-7; tentatively, D is TRBD1 (6 bases). The receptor was isolated from a man aged 25-40 years in good health. Sequencing was carried out using blood. The DNA of the CDR3 is TGTGCCTGGCGGGACATGTCCTACGAGCAGTACTTC. It is translated as CAWRDMSYEQYF.